This T cell receptor beta chain was documented in a study of T cells in Graves' hyperthyroidism and ophthalmopathy. General study findings and limits: A 13 V-J signature model discriminated ophthalmopathy versus stable hyperthyroidism.

This clonotype occurred many times. Its antigen is undetermined. Authors of the study amplified TCR beta CDR3 regions from RNA transcripts. A first-round RT-PCR of the TCR CDR3 used the HTBI primer set. TCRdb analysed the multiplex PCR reads with MiXCR anew, one entry per CDR3 protein. The sample has about 420,000 distinct CDR3 sequences; roughly 15% are singletons. Graves' hyperthyroidism is called stable when ophthalmopathy does not progress within 18 months. Exclusions: uncontrolled infection, other autoimmune disease, pregnancy, lactation. This CDR3 has 15 residues. The germline V gene has CDR1 MNHEY and CDR2 SMNVEV (reference sequence). The V and J ends lost 3 bases and 2 bases respectively, with 14 bases between them.

Sequencing was done on a sample of blood. The sequence came from a woman younger than 30 with Graves' hyperthyroidism. The chain employs TRBV27 and TRBJ2-7; a weak D match, TRBD1 (5 bases). The CDR3 DNA follows: TGTGCCAGCAGTTTTGGGGCAGATCTACCCTACGAGCAGTACTTC. It translates to CASSFGADLPYEQYF.